This is a list of T cell receptor beta chains from one sample in a study of cytomegalovirus exposure and HLA in healthy donors. Measured with immunoSEQ multiplex PCR; TCRdb has only the in-frame clones, and not every one. The profile covers some 190,000 clones, with 78% appearing a single time and approximately 2.6% taken by the ten largest. Sequencing was performed on PBMCs. These receptors were collected from a female donor in good health and CMV-seronegative. Both conserved end residues are part of each CDR3. A D gene is named only where the DNA matches it firmly.

CDR3aa: CASSLREISEQFF
j_gene: TRBJ2-1
v_gene: TRBV7-9
d_gene: -

CDR3aa: CASSLVSGEEAFF
j_gene: TRBJ1-1
v_gene: TRBV5-6
d_gene: -

CDR3aa: CASSSRHPLQETQYF
j_gene: TRBJ2-5
v_gene: TRBV7-9
d_gene: -

CDR3aa: CASSVEGGTSGSWGLDTQYF
j_gene: TRBJ2-3
v_gene: TRBV9
d_gene: TRBD2

CDR3aa: CASDKDRVIGELFF
j_gene: TRBJ2-2
v_gene: TRBV23-1
d_gene: -

CDR3aa: CASSPRGRDNEKLFF
j_gene: TRBJ1-4
v_gene: TRBV18
d_gene: -

CDR3aa: CASSVDGGSYEQYF
j_gene: TRBJ2-7
v_gene: TRBV9
d_gene: -

CDR3aa: CASSYRTGGFSYEQYF
j_gene: TRBJ2-7
v_gene: TRBV6-5
d_gene: TRBD1

CDR3aa: CASSIGRNNEQFF
j_gene: TRBJ2-1
v_gene: TRBV19
d_gene: -

CDR3aa: CASSLPKAGLKDNEQFF
j_gene: TRBJ2-1
v_gene: TRBV9
d_gene: TRBD2

CDR3aa: CASRAGGRAQYF
j_gene: TRBJ2-3
v_gene: TRBV2
d_gene: -

CDR3aa: CAIRQVLNTEAFF
j_gene: TRBJ1-1
v_gene: TRBV10-3
d_gene: -

CDR3aa: CASSLRLDFLTKFF
j_gene: TRBJ2-1
v_gene: TRBV5-1
d_gene: -

CDR3aa: CASSSTGLNTEAFF
j_gene: TRBJ1-1
v_gene: TRBV7-9
d_gene: -

CDR3aa: CASSPPGQGASNEQFF
j_gene: TRBJ2-1
v_gene: TRBV5-1
d_gene: TRBD1

CDR3aa: CASSFFPDSTGELFF
j_gene: TRBJ2-2
v_gene: TRBV5-1
d_gene: -

CDR3aa: CASSEGGELFF
j_gene: TRBJ1-4
v_gene: TRBV2
d_gene: -

CDR3aa: CASSQDTSYEQYF
j_gene: TRBJ2-7
v_gene: TRBV7-7
d_gene: -

CDR3aa: CASSQGSEAFF
j_gene: TRBJ1-1
v_gene: TRBV4-1
d_gene: -

CDR3aa: CASSLGGYSNQPQHF
j_gene: TRBJ1-5
v_gene: TRBV7-7
d_gene: -

CDR3aa: CASSEDRWAGGPQNEQFF
j_gene: TRBJ2-1
v_gene: TRBV5-1
d_gene: TRBD2

CDR3aa: CASSLMQGGSSNYGYTF
j_gene: TRBJ1-2
v_gene: TRBV28
d_gene: TRBD1

CDR3aa: CASSKGDRNQPQHF
j_gene: TRBJ1-5
v_gene: TRBV19
d_gene: TRBD1

CDR3aa: CASSFGDSSSGANVLTF
j_gene: TRBJ2-6
v_gene: TRBV5-1
d_gene: TRBD1

CDR3aa: CASSLDSPQGTDTQYF
j_gene: TRBJ2-3
v_gene: TRBV5-4
d_gene: -

CDR3aa: CASSSRLTNTEAFF
j_gene: TRBJ1-1
v_gene: TRBV11-3
d_gene: -

CDR3aa: CASSYTGLELYGYTF
j_gene: TRBJ1-2
v_gene: TRBV14
d_gene: -

CDR3aa: CSSTGQKQETQYF
j_gene: TRBJ2-5
v_gene: TRBV29-1
d_gene: TRBD1

CDR3aa: CASSSQLTEAFF
j_gene: TRBJ1-1
v_gene: TRBV27
d_gene: -

CDR3aa: CASIGLSTDTQYF
j_gene: TRBJ2-3
v_gene: TRBV25-1
d_gene: -

CDR3aa: CASSQGSGVQETQYF
j_gene: TRBJ2-5
v_gene: TRBV4-1
d_gene: TRBD2

CDR3aa: CASSFRQILAGGPGEQYF
j_gene: TRBJ2-7
v_gene: TRBV7-9
d_gene: TRBD2

CDR3aa: CASSLARVAGNTIYF
j_gene: TRBJ1-3
v_gene: TRBV5-6
d_gene: -

CDR3aa: CASSVDGLSTDTQYF
j_gene: TRBJ2-3
v_gene: TRBV9
d_gene: -

CDR3aa: CAWRTGSMAKNIQYF
j_gene: TRBJ2-4
v_gene: TRBV30
d_gene: TRBD1

CDR3aa: CATSRDHGSSYEQYF
j_gene: TRBJ2-7
v_gene: TRBV15
d_gene: -

CDR3aa: CASSDRTYGYTF
j_gene: TRBJ1-2
v_gene: TRBV27
d_gene: -

CDR3aa: CASSLSQGNSPLHF
j_gene: TRBJ1-6
v_gene: TRBV27
d_gene: -

CDR3aa: CASSPGTSGRAFYEQYF
j_gene: TRBJ2-7
v_gene: TRBV19
d_gene: TRBD2

CDR3aa: CASSIVPPGEGNQPQHF
j_gene: TRBJ1-5
v_gene: TRBV19
d_gene: -